This is a list of T cell receptor beta chains from one sample in a study of T cell responses to AZD1222 COVID-19 vaccine. TCRdb keeps only in-frame clones here, not all; method: immunoSEQ multiplex PCR. The table has approximately 120,000 clones, 75% to 90% seen once; the top ten hold roughly 5.4%. The material sequenced was peripheral blood, taken on day 0 of AZD1222 vaccination. Source of these receptors: an adult in good health. Each CDR3 is given with its conserved first and last residue. D genes are given only for firm matches. Rows give clone size only sometimes, using once, few, many, or a class for an expanded clone.

CDR3aa: CASNPGQGPEAFF; CDR3nt: TGTGCCAGTAACCCAGGTCAGGGGCCAGAAGCTTTCTTT; v_gene: TRBV19; d_gene: -; j_gene: TRBJ1-1; abundance: -
CDR3aa: CATSGNTGELFF; CDR3nt: TGTGCCACTAGCGGGAACACCGGGGAGCTGTTTTTT; v_gene: TRBV9; d_gene: TRBD2; j_gene: TRBJ2-2; abundance: -
CDR3aa: CASSPGTSLRYEQYF; CDR3nt: TGTGCCAGCAGTCCCGGGACTAGCCTCCGCTACGAGCAGTACTTC; v_gene: TRBV6-5; d_gene: TRBD2; j_gene: TRBJ2-7; abundance: once
CDR3aa: CASSQGGANEQFF; CDR3nt: TGTGCCAGCAGCCAAGGGGGGGCAAATGAGCAGTTCTTC; v_gene: TRBV11-2; d_gene: -; j_gene: TRBJ2-1; abundance: once
CDR3aa: CASSLVTQNNEQFF; CDR3nt: TGTGCCAGCAGCTTAGTTACACAGAACAATGAGCAGTTCTTC; v_gene: TRBV11-2; d_gene: -; j_gene: TRBJ2-1; abundance: -
CDR3aa: CAWSVGIYNSPLHF; CDR3nt: TGTGCCTGGAGTGTTGGCATTTATAATTCACCCCTCCACTTT; v_gene: TRBV30; d_gene: -; j_gene: TRBJ1-6; abundance: -
CDR3aa: CASGLANTVATRSFGYTF; CDR3nt: TGTGCTAGTGGTTTGGCGAACACTGTCGCCACCCGGTCTTTCGGCTACACCTTC; v_gene: TRBV12-5; d_gene: -; j_gene: TRBJ1-2; abundance: -
CDR3aa: CASSLTERNTEAFF; CDR3nt: TGTGCCAGCAGCTTAACAGAGAGGAACACTGAAGCTTTCTTT; v_gene: TRBV11-2; d_gene: -; j_gene: TRBJ1-1; abundance: -
CDR3aa: CASSFRNTEAFF; CDR3nt: TGTGCCAGCAGCTTCCGGAACACTGAAGCTTTCTTT; v_gene: TRBV5-6; d_gene: -; j_gene: TRBJ1-1; abundance: -
CDR3aa: CASGLQGISEKLFF; CDR3nt: TGTGCCAGCGGATTACAGGGAATCTCTGAAAAACTGTTTTTT; v_gene: TRBV2; d_gene: -; j_gene: TRBJ1-4; abundance: -
CDR3aa: CASTINRGSPLHF; CDR3nt: TGTGCCAGTACTATAAACAGGGGTTCACCCCTCCACTTT; v_gene: TRBV19; d_gene: TRBD1; j_gene: TRBJ1-6; abundance: -
CDR3aa: CASSPGARLEAFF; CDR3nt: TGTGCCAGCAGTCCAGGGGCCCGGCTCGAAGCTTTCTTT; v_gene: TRBV3-1/TRBV3-2; d_gene: -; j_gene: TRBJ1-1; abundance: once
CDR3aa: CAWNRGSNEKLFF; CDR3nt: TGTGCCTGGAACAGGGGATCTAATGAAAAACTGTTTTTT; v_gene: TRBV30; d_gene: TRBD1; j_gene: TRBJ1-4; abundance: once
CDR3aa: CATSDNRGSVNTEAFF; CDR3nt: TGTGCCACCAGCGATAACAGGGGTTCGGTGAACACTGAAGCTTTCTTT; v_gene: TRBV15; d_gene: TRBD1; j_gene: TRBJ1-1; abundance: -
CDR3aa: CASSVSGGSYEQYF; CDR3nt: TGTGCCAGCTCAGTTAGCGGGGGCTCCTACGAGCAGTACTTC; v_gene: TRBV18; d_gene: TRBD2; j_gene: TRBJ2-7; abundance: -
CDR3aa: CASSQEATGASPLHF; CDR3nt: TGCGCCAGCAGCCAAGAAGCGACAGGGGCGTCACCCCTCCACTTT; v_gene: TRBV4-1; d_gene: TRBD1; j_gene: TRBJ1-6; abundance: -
CDR3aa: CASSEPRRQVSYEQYF; CDR3nt: TGTGCCAGCAGTGAACCGCGACGACAGGTTTCCTACGAGCAGTACTTC; v_gene: TRBV6-1; d_gene: -; j_gene: TRBJ2-7; abundance: -
CDR3aa: CASSFTGGAADTQYF; CDR3nt: TGTGCCAGCAGTTTTACAGGGGGCGCTGCAGATACGCAGTATTTT; v_gene: TRBV6-5; d_gene: TRBD1; j_gene: TRBJ2-3; abundance: -
CDR3aa: CATARGQGLYGYTF; CDR3nt: TGCGCCACCGCAAGGGGACAGGGCCTCTATGGCTACACCTTC; v_gene: TRBV10-2; d_gene: TRBD1; j_gene: TRBJ1-2; abundance: -
CDR3aa: CASSIIGTGVMSYGYTF; CDR3nt: TGTGCCAGTAGTATAATTGGGACAGGGGTTATGAGCTATGGCTACACCTTC; v_gene: TRBV19; d_gene: TRBD1; j_gene: TRBJ1-2; abundance: -
CDR3aa: CASSSFESSGNTIYF; CDR3nt: TGTGCCAGCAGCTCGTTCGAGAGCTCTGGAAACACCATATATTTT; v_gene: TRBV11-3; d_gene: -; j_gene: TRBJ1-3; abundance: -
CDR3aa: CASSARLGNEQYF; CDR3nt: TGTGCCAGCAGCGCGCGGTTGGGGAACGAGCAGTACTTC; v_gene: TRBV9; d_gene: -; j_gene: TRBJ2-7; abundance: -
CDR3aa: CASSLISEEETQYF; CDR3nt: TGCGCCAGCAGCTTGATCAGCGAGGAAGAGACCCAGTACTTC; v_gene: TRBV5-1; d_gene: -; j_gene: TRBJ2-5; abundance: -
CDR3aa: CASSPGTKGEYF; CDR3nt: TGTGCCAGCAGCCCAGGGACCAAGGGGGAGTACTTC; v_gene: TRBV11-3; d_gene: -; j_gene: TRBJ2-7; abundance: -
CDR3aa: CASSTGEGVNEQFF; CDR3nt: TGCGCCAGCAGCACCGGAGAAGGGGTCAATGAGCAGTTCTTC; v_gene: TRBV5-1; d_gene: -; j_gene: TRBJ2-1; abundance: -
CDR3aa: CASSAWGQGNTEAFF; CDR3nt: TGTGCCAGCAGCGCCTGGGGACAGGGGAACACTGAAGCTTTCTTT; v_gene: TRBV9; d_gene: TRBD1; j_gene: TRBJ1-1; abundance: once
CDR3aa: CASTLPMGNQPQHF; CDR3nt: TGTGCCAGTACTCTCCCCATGGGCAATCAGCCCCAGCATTTT; v_gene: TRBV19; d_gene: -; j_gene: TRBJ1-5; abundance: -
CDR3aa: CASSSGGAAYNEQFF; CDR3nt: TGTGCCAGCAGCTCGGGCGGGGCGGCCTACAATGAGCAGTTCTTC; v_gene: TRBV11-2; d_gene: -; j_gene: TRBJ2-1; abundance: -
CDR3aa: CASSLFTQHQPQHF; CDR3nt: TGTGCCAGCAGCTTATTCACACAACATCAGCCCCAGCATTTT; v_gene: TRBV7-8; d_gene: -; j_gene: TRBJ1-5; abundance: -
CDR3aa: CATSSPGGQVGYTF; CDR3nt: TGTGCCACCAGCAGTCCCGGGGGCCAGGTTGGCTACACCTTC; v_gene: TRBV15; d_gene: -; j_gene: TRBJ1-2; abundance: -
CDR3aa: CASSQSPDRGTYNEQFF; CDR3nt: TGTGCCAGCAGCCAATCTCCGGACAGGGGGACCTACAATGAGCAGTTCTTC; v_gene: TRBV4-2; d_gene: TRBD1; j_gene: TRBJ2-1; abundance: -
CDR3aa: CATSGAGTENTGELFF; CDR3nt: TGTGCCACCAGTGGTGCCGGGACAGAGAACACCGGGGAGCTGTTTTTT; v_gene: TRBV24-1; d_gene: TRBD1; j_gene: TRBJ2-2; abundance: -
CDR3aa: CASSQPSSGRTTRSQYF; CDR3nt: TGCGCCAGCAGCCAGCCTTCCTCGGGACGCACCACGAGGTCGCAGTATTTT; v_gene: TRBV4-1; d_gene: -; j_gene: TRBJ2-3; abundance: few
CDR3aa: CASSSLKGTFFYQGQYF; CDR3nt: TGTGCCAGCAGCTCTCTCAAAGGGACCTTCTTTTATCAAGGGCAGTACTTC; v_gene: TRBV28; d_gene: -; j_gene: TRBJ2-7; abundance: -
CDR3aa: CASSQEAAGGTYLYEQYF; CDR3nt: TGCGCCAGCAGCCAAGAGGCCGCAGGGGGAACCTATTTGTACGAGCAGTACTTC; v_gene: TRBV4-1; d_gene: TRBD1; j_gene: TRBJ2-7; abundance: -
CDR3aa: CASSQDGGGQGRLGSYEQYF; CDR3nt: TGCGCCAGCAGCCAAGATGGTGGGGGACAGGGAAGATTGGGGTCCTACGAGCAGTACTTC; v_gene: TRBV4-3; d_gene: TRBD1; j_gene: TRBJ2-7; abundance: -
CDR3aa: CASSPPRPRGDFGYTF; CDR3nt: TGTGCCAGCAGCCCTCCCCGTCCCAGGGGGGATTTTGGCTACACCTTC; v_gene: TRBV11-2; d_gene: TRBD1; j_gene: TRBJ1-2; abundance: -
CDR3aa: CASSPQRGGNEKLFF; CDR3nt: TGTGCCAGCTCCCCGCAACGGGGGGGTAATGAAAAACTGTTTTTT; v_gene: TRBV18; d_gene: -; j_gene: TRBJ1-4; abundance: -
CDR3aa: CAIKKQGGHTGELFF; CDR3nt: TGTGCCATCAAAAAACAGGGGGGACACACCGGGGAGCTGTTTTTT; v_gene: TRBV10-3; d_gene: TRBD1; j_gene: TRBJ2-2; abundance: once
CDR3aa: CASSLGLVLGGDTGELFF; CDR3nt: TGTGCCAGCAGCTTGGGGTTGGTCTTGGGGGGCGACACCGGGGAGCTGTTTTTT; v_gene: TRBV7-2; d_gene: -; j_gene: TRBJ2-2; abundance: few
CDR3aa: CASSIPLLGNYGYTF; CDR3nt: TGTGCCAGTAGTATTCCCCTGTTAGGGAACTATGGCTACACCTTC; v_gene: TRBV19; d_gene: -; j_gene: TRBJ1-2; abundance: -
CDR3aa: CASSQVNKMAGLGNEQFF; CDR3nt: TGTGCCAGCAGCCAAGTTAATAAAATGGCAGGGCTCGGGAATGAGCAGTTCTTC; v_gene: TRBV4-2; d_gene: -; j_gene: TRBJ2-1; abundance: once
CDR3aa: CASIRSPGLNYGYTF; CDR3nt: TGTGCCAGCATCCGAAGCCCAGGGCTTAACTATGGCTACACCTTC; v_gene: TRBV7-2; d_gene: -; j_gene: TRBJ1-2; abundance: -
CDR3aa: CASRGQGMSYEQYF; CDR3nt: TGCGCCAGCAGAGGACAGGGAATGTCCTACGAGCAGTACTTC; v_gene: TRBV5-1; d_gene: TRBD1; j_gene: TRBJ2-7; abundance: once